This TCR beta chain was profiled in a study of shared clonotypes between healthy human individuals (dated by TCRdb to 2018 to 2021). Study-wide context: A couple of women and a few men aged 18 to 49 years were included in the cohort. Blood TCR repertoires of a handful of healthy adults were deeply sequenced to estimate repertoire size and the extent of clonotype sharing between individuals. To increase sequencing depth and limit assay-specific biases, TCR repertoire library preparation and sequencing were carried out by different laboratories using diverse techniques. Each donor's leukapheresis produced roughly between about 0.8 and 10 billion PBMCs. General conclusions and limits of the study: Based on pairwise subsampling, the degree of clonotype sharing among donors was expected to be affected by sequencing depth. The small number of donors limited the genetic and exposure-history diversity represented. Sampling was restricted to blood, and TCR repertoires in tissues likely differ from the TCR repertoires found in blood.

On this clone itself: Its antigen remains undetermined. No quality values exist for individual bases; no much larger clone is one base distant.

The CDR3 numbers 13 residues from cysteine through phenylalanine. The only DNA kept is the CDR3, 39 bases in frame from the first base. Via the germline V gene, CDR1 is SGHAT and CDR2 FQNNGV. V was cut back by 4 bases and J by 6 bases, leaving a gap of 12 bases between them. Using the deep immunoSEQ assay, multiplex PCR amplified TCR CDR3 regions from genomic DNA. For each cell subset, the extracted genomic DNA was distributed evenly across all wells of several immunoSEQ 96-well plates, and each plate served as one replicate. Each replicate PCR for unsorted PBMC received roughly 300 ng genomic DNA, equal to tens of thousands of T cell genomes. Genomic DNA from unsorted PBMC was sequenced over ten immunoSEQ deep assay plates. Purified libraries were quantified with a Qubit 3.0 fluorometer, sized on a Bioanalyzer 2100, and re-quantified with the KAPA Library Quantification kit. Every immunoSEQ 96-well plate was sequenced on a separate single-read 150-cycle Illumina NextSeq 550 flow cell. Per the original workflow: Because the immunoSEQ output included only junctional sequences and no quality scores, the filtering could not be the same as the filtering used for full-length reads. To assign V/J genes and CDR3, sequences were annotated against IMGT germline references using PyIR, a Python wrapper for IgBLAST v1.9. Any read was removed if the V/J assignment was weak (E-value above 1e-6), the CDR3 was missing, or the read contained stop codons, out-of-frame junctions, or ambiguous translated residues. A V3J clonotype was defined by an identical inferred V gene, J gene, and CDR3 amino acid sequence. The percentage overlap between two repertoires was calculated by dividing the number of shared unique clonotypes by the size of the smaller repertoire. Repertoire richness was assessed with RTK rarefaction, the Chao1 estimator, and Recon v2.1 estimates of unobserved clonotypes. TCRdb provides this immuneACCESS table in a form limited to in-frame rearrangements. Some clones are lacking; in checked studies, under half of them reflect an unresolved V gene, and why the rest are absent is not known. For V, J and clone size, that table is used; D and trimming come from the DNA. The sample has fewer than 650,000 clones on record, 70% to 80% of them singletons. In total, the top ten clones hold 13% of the sample.

The donors were healthy, HIV-negative adults with no recently reported acute infections or vaccinations. Only Caucasian adults living in Nashville, Tennessee, USA were represented among the donors. In the unsorted samples, some 100 million PBMCs were counted, and genomic DNA was extracted using the QIAamp DNA Blood Mini kit. Blood was obtained by leukapheresis, after which PBMCs were separated by Ficoll-Histopaque density gradient centrifugation and cryopreserved in liquid nitrogen vapor phase. This TCR was recovered from a woman aged 40 to 50 in good health. Some clones in this sample may be carry-over from other donors' samples. The rearrangement combines TRBV11-2 with TRBJ1-1; too little of a D gene remains to name it. The sequencing sample was made of PBMCs. The encoded CDR3 is CASSSSGSPEAFF. The sequenced DNA: TGTGCCAGCAGCTCTTCGGGTAGCCCTGAAGCTTTCTTT.